One T cell receptor beta chain is described in this entry. This clonotype occurred many times. Its antigen target is currently unknown. No clone much larger than this one lies a single base away; base qualities are absent. The data are from a study of spatial heterogeneity in lung cancer (dated by TCRdb to the late 2010s). With regard to the full study: Beta-chain transcripts were consistently detected in greater numbers than alpha-chain transcripts, which likely reflected higher beta-chain transcript abundance. In non-small cell lung cancer, the study made a quantitative comparison of TCR alpha and beta repertoires among multiple tumor regions, matched nontumor lung and blood. Both alpha and beta chains were TCR-sequenced in samples taken at surgery, namely 220 tumor regions, 62 to 65 matched nontumor lung samples and 45 to 60 PBMC samples. Nonsynonymous mutation counts, determined by whole-exome sequencing of tumor tissue, were related to TCR repertoire features. In the raw uncorrected reads, each unique combination of TCR and UMI appeared more than ten times on average. What the research found in general, with its limitations: Confirming at a functional level the hypothesis that regional TCRs recognize regional mutations was considered to require additional single-cell paired TCR alpha and beta sequencing. Ubiquitous expanded tumor TCRs showed up in blood more often at tumor resection than at routine follow-up.

Explained via the paper, the time point label denotes: sample taken at primary tumor resection. Whole RNA extracted from tumor and nontumor lung tissue, or from cryopreserved PBMC samples, was used for TCR sequencing without cell sorting. Samples were obtained from approximately 76 patients with early-stage, untreated non-small cell lung cancer from the lung TRACERx cohort. A patient was chosen for TCR sequencing only when enough RNA was available from at least two tumor regions. Receptor libraries were prepared by 5' RACE. TCRdb records NextSeq 500 as the sequencer. To allow correction of PCR and sequencing errors, the TCR library protocol tagged every TCR cDNA molecule with a unique molecular identifier. The source study handled its data this way. Decombinator tools were used for TCR identification, UMI-based error correction and CDR3 extraction. Expanded TCRs were defined as those above a frequency of 2 per 1,000, corresponding to the top 1% of the tumor frequency distribution. Rényi diversity was computed with the R vegan package after subsampling each repertoire 100 times to 5,000 TCRs. To build CDR3 similarity networks, amino acid triplet string-kernel similarity was used, and CDR3s were connected when their pairwise similarity was above 0.82. The raw public reads went through TCRdb reprocessing: fastp at Q25, MiXCR clone calling, in-frame beta chains kept. Rows matching on CDR3 protein sequence are summarized as one entry with the most common DNA and genes. These V and J calls originate from TCRdb's pipeline instead of the authors' own analysis. For this sample the table gives tens of thousands of distinct CDR3 sequences, of which 5.2% were detected only once. The ten largest clones represent 25% to 35% of the sample.

The input for sequencing was PBMCs, taken at surgery. This sequence was found in a female donor with early-stage non-small cell lung cancer.

The sequence in DNA is TGCGCCAGCGGCACTCGTGGGGGGACTAGCACAGATACGCAGTATTTT. Its translation reads: CASGTRGGTSTDTQYF. Recombination linked TRBV5-1 to TRBJ2-3; TRBD2 is possibly the D segment (6 matching bases). From cysteine to phenylalanine, the CDR3 is 16 amino acids long. The sequence is cut down to CDR3 DNA, 48 bases in frame from base 1. As encoded in the germline V gene, CDR1 is SGHRS while CDR2 is YFSETQ. The trim is 7 bases for V and 0 bases for J, with a gap of 18 bases between the germline ends.